This paragraph reports one T cell receptor beta chain. Its antigen is unidentified. This CDR3 region has 14 residues. Germline CDR1 reads MNHEY; CDR2 reads SMNVEV (reference sequence). The ends were cut back, 7 bases at V and 6 bases at J, with 19 bases in the middle. This entry belongs to a study of blood T cells in healthy people across ages. Study background: Researchers report that template switching captured about one barcoded beta molecule per two T cells.

General study points: Shifts in expanded clonotypes may have been confounded by donor CMV status, which was unknown.

Through a sample-barcoded 5' primer and a J-beta primer mix, a second PCR was run for roughly 7 to 12 cycles. TCRdb itself ran the 5' RACE reads through MiXCR, one entry per CDR3 protein. The sample consists of over a million distinct CDR3 sequences, 40% to 45% of them appearing once. The sample taken for sequencing was blood. This clonotype was sampled from an older woman in good health. This rearrangement joins TRBV27 to TRBJ2-7; D ambiguous. The CDR3, as DNA: TGTGCCAGCACCCTAGGTGGACCCCCTGGCGAGCAGTACTTC. This sequence encodes CASTLGGPPGEQYF.